This TCR beta chain is from a study of spatial heterogeneity in lung cancer. TCRdb used MiXCR to reprocess the 5' RACE reads, holding one entry per CDR3 protein. This table holds about 9,500 distinct CDR3 sequences, around 9.3% found once. Study-wide results and limits: Higher tumor mutation counts went along with higher counts of expanded intratumoral alpha and beta TCRs.

Time point noted: sample taken at primary tumor resection. This clonotype was picked up a small number of times. Its antigen is currently unknown. V was pared by 7 bases and J by 0 bases, with 7 bases between. The CDR3 has 12 residues. In germline, CDR1 is SQVTM, CDR2 ANQGSEA. This specimen was lung tumor tissue, taken at surgery. The source of this sequence is a female donor with early-stage non-small cell lung cancer. The rearrangement joins TRBV29-1 to TRBJ1-3; D gene uncertain. The CDR3 sequence is CSAMVSGNTIYF. DNA of the CDR3: TGCAGCGCCATGGTCTCTGGAAACACCATATATTTT.